This is a list of T cell receptor beta chains from one sample in a study of response to subunit inactivated influenza vaccine. Via MiXCR, TCRdb re-called the RT-PCR reads, giving one row per CDR3 protein. The sample lists roughly 650,000 distinct CDR3 sequences, 14% occurring once. The sample consisted of PBMCs from blood, taken approximately 15 days before vaccination. The receptors stem from a man aged 50 to 59 who received an inactivated influenza vaccine. Each CDR3 is given with its conserved first and last residue. Each record gives: V gene, J gene, CDR3 protein.

V gene: TRBV18; J gene: TRBJ2-4; CDR3 protein: CASSPDNIQYF
V gene: TRBV12-3/TRBV12-4; J gene: TRBJ2-1; CDR3 protein: CATTSEPGATYNEQFF
V gene: TRBV5-1; J gene: TRBJ2-3; CDR3 protein: CASSLSGQFSDTQYF
V gene: TRBV30; J gene: TRBJ2-5; CDR3 protein: CAWQTGGGETQYF
V gene: TRBV5-4; J gene: TRBJ2-1; CDR3 protein: CASSLESSGGSSYNEQFF
V gene: TRBV5-8; J gene: TRBJ2-5; CDR3 protein: CASSKGSSVGVGETQYF
V gene: TRBV12-3/TRBV12-4; J gene: TRBJ1-3; CDR3 protein: CASSWTPRDTIYF
V gene: TRBV20-1; J gene: TRBJ1-1; CDR3 protein: CSAKDVRTANTEAFF
V gene: TRBV7-2; J gene: TRBJ2-7; CDR3 protein: CASTRISGATYEQYF
V gene: TRBV9; J gene: TRBJ2-3; CDR3 protein: CASSAHSGGESDTQYF
V gene: TRBV2; J gene: TRBJ1-6; CDR3 protein: CASSQGYNSPLHF
V gene: TRBV5-1; J gene: TRBJ2-2; CDR3 protein: CASSFTGQGITGELFF
V gene: TRBV12-3/TRBV12-4; J gene: TRBJ1-4; CDR3 protein: CASSLALNEKLFF
V gene: TRBV20-1; J gene: TRBJ2-3; CDR3 protein: CSALAGGNTDTQYF
V gene: TRBV2; J gene: TRBJ2-2; CDR3 protein: CASRRTGLTGELFF
V gene: TRBV7-9; J gene: TRBJ1-1; CDR3 protein: CASSQAGNWGMNTEAFF
V gene: TRBV14; J gene: TRBJ2-5; CDR3 protein: CASSQDGGHGETQYF
V gene: TRBV7-2; J gene: TRBJ2-3; CDR3 protein: CASRGGGADTQYF
V gene: TRBV7-3; J gene: TRBJ2-7; CDR3 protein: CASSLTGGDYEQYF
V gene: TRBV7-8; J gene: TRBJ1-2; CDR3 protein: CASSSVRDSRNYGYTF
V gene: TRBV12-3/TRBV12-4; J gene: TRBJ2-2; CDR3 protein: CASSFSGLNTGELFF
V gene: TRBV12-3/TRBV12-4; J gene: TRBJ1-6; CDR3 protein: CASSSNALYLHF
V gene: TRBV14; J gene: TRBJ2-7; CDR3 protein: CASSLFKGAGEQYF
V gene: TRBV20-1; J gene: TRBJ2-1; CDR3 protein: CSARRSGRSSYNEQFF
V gene: TRBV27; J gene: TRBJ1-2; CDR3 protein: CASSSRPGSYGYTF
V gene: TRBV3-1; J gene: TRBJ2-5; CDR3 protein: CASSLTRTRVETQYF
V gene: TRBV4-3; J gene: TRBJ2-7; CDR3 protein: CASSQDSGNSYEQYF
V gene: TRBV20-1; J gene: TRBJ2-1; CDR3 protein: CSASFDYNEQFF
V gene: TRBV29-1; J gene: TRBJ2-3; CDR3 protein: CSVSPPSGHTQYF
V gene: TRBV7-9; J gene: TRBJ1-6; CDR3 protein: CASSSGTLYNSPLHF